This entry concerns a single T cell receptor (beta chain). The authors' processing: Estimates of nucleated cell counts were drawn from the amplification of reference gene primers. Libraries were prepared by immunoSEQ multiplex PCR; TCRdb keeps only in-frame clonotypes and omits some of them. From that table come the V and J calls and clone size; the DNA was used to work out D and trimming. The table shows about 240,000 clones, with around 84% occurring only once. The sample belongs to a study of blood T cell repertoires in COVID-19. CDR3 size: 12 residues. Germline lookup yields CDR1 LGHNT and CDR2 FRNRAP. V was clipped by 6 bases and J by 10 bases, with 15 bases between them.

V usage is TRBV12-5 and J usage is TRBJ1-2, with D maybe TRBD1 (6 bases). The sequenced sample consisted of peripheral blood. This receptor was identified in a woman in her sixties or seventies with active or convalescent COVID-19. CDR3 bases: TGTGCTAGTGGATTACACAGGGTCGACTACACCTTC. This encodes CASGLHRVDYTF.